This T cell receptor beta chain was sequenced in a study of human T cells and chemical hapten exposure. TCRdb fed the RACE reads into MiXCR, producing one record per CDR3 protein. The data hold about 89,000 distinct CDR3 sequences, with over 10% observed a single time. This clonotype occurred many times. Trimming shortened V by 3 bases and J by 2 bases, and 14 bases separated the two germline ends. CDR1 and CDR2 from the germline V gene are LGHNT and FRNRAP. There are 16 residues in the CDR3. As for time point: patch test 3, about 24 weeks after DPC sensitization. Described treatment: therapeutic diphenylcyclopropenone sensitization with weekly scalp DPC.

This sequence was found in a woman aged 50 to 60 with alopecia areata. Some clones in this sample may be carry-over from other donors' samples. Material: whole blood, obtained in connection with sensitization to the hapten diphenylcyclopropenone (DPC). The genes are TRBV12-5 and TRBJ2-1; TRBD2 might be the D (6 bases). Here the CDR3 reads CASGFRRWGAYNEQFF. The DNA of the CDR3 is TGTGCTAGTGGTTTCCGGAGGTGGGGGGCCTACAATGAGCAGTTCTTC. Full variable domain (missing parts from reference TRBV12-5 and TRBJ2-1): DARVTQTPRHKVTEMGQEVTMRCQPILGHNTVFWYRQTMMQGLELLAYFRNRAPLDDSGMPKDRFSAEMPDATLATLKIQPSEPRDSAVYFCASGFRRWGAYNEQFFGPGTRLTVL.